Listed below are T cell receptor beta chains from one sample, sequenced in a study of Tregs in tolerant kidney transplant recipients. Data came from immunoSEQ multiplex PCR; TCRdb stores just in-frame clones and leaves some out. Of under 95,000 clones in the sample, about 91% were seen once. This material consisted of Tregs from blood, taken before the transplant. The receptor set was obtained from a human donor who received a combined kidney and bone marrow transplant. Each CDR3 is given with its conserved first and last residue. Each record gives: V gene, clone size, J gene, D gene, CDR3 protein, CDR3 DNA. The D gene is left open where the match is weak. Clone size, where shown, is once, few, many, or a class for clones that have expanded.

>TRBV30|.|TRBJ1-1|.
CAWSLRSEAFF
TGTGCCTGGAGTCTCAGATCTGAAGCTTTCTTT
>TRBV18|.|TRBJ1-2|TRBD1
CASSTGTGLPGGYTF
TGTGCCAGCTCAACCGGGACAGGGTTACCGGGAGGCTACACCTTC
>TRBV5-1|once|TRBJ2-5|TRBD2
CASRASGRSEETQYF
TGCGCCAGCAGGGCTAGCGGGAGGTCGGAAGAGACCCAGTACTTC
>TRBV15|.|TRBJ1-5|.
CATSAGDQPQHF
TGTGCCACCAGCGCAGGGGATCAGCCCCAGCATTTT
>TRBV28|.|TRBJ1-2|.
CASSPGERGYTF
TGTGCCAGCAGTCCAGGGGAGAGGGGCTACACCTTC
>TRBV4-2|.|TRBJ2-7|.
CASSQWMSSYEQYF
TGTGCCAGCAGCCAATGGATGAGCTCCTACGAGCAGTACTTC
>TRBV30|.|TRBJ2-1|TRBD2
CAWSGGLARNNEQFF
TGTGCCTGGAGTGGGGGACTAGCCCGAAACAATGAGCAGTTCTTC
>TRBV4-2|.|TRBJ2-2|.
CASSQGMANTGELFF
TGTGCCAGCAGCCAAGGGATGGCGAACACCGGGGAGCTGTTTTTT
>TRBV2|.|TRBJ2-2|TRBD1
CASSEVGTANTGELFF
TGTGCCAGCAGTGAGGTTGGGACAGCGAACACCGGGGAGCTGTTTTTT
>TRBV7-2|.|TRBJ1-2|.
CASSLAQGLGYGYTF
TGTGCCAGCAGCTTAGCTCAGGGTTTGGGGTATGGCTACACCTTC
>TRBV7-3|.|TRBJ2-1|TRBD1
CASSLDRGHFNEQFF
TGTGCCAGCAGCTTAGACAGGGGGCACTTTAATGAGCAGTTCTTC
>TRBV19|.|TRBJ2-1|TRBD2
CASSGLAGVINEQFF
TGTGCCAGTAGTGGACTAGCGGGAGTTATCAATGAGCAGTTCTTC
>TRBV6-7|once|TRBJ1-4|TRBD1
CASRDRRCPTNEKLFF
TGTGCCAGCAGGGACAGGAGGTGCCCAACTAATGAAAAACTGTTTTTT
>TRBV4-2|.|TRBJ2-3|TRBD2
CASSPRGLAGAGDTQYF
TGTGCCAGCAGCCCCAGGGGACTAGCGGGAGCGGGAGATACGCAGTATTTT
>TRBV11-2|.|TRBJ1-2|.
CASSLRGNDGYTF
TGTGCCAGCAGCTTAAGGGGGAACGATGGCTACACCTTC
>TRBV9|.|TRBJ2-1|.
CASSPREGRSSYNEQFF
TGTGCCAGCAGCCCTCGGGAAGGGAGGAGCTCCTACAATGAGCAGTTCTTC
>TRBV11-2|.|TRBJ2-1|.
CASSVRVAGNEQFF
TGTGCCAGCAGCGTACGAGTTGCTGGCAATGAGCAGTTCTTC
>TRBV6-4|once|TRBJ2-7|.
CASRTDLAHRTKTYEQYF
TGTGCCAGCAGAACCGACCTTGCTCACAGGACGAAGACCTACGAGCAGTACTTC